By share, the clone carrying this T cell receptor delta chain ranks as medium-sized. Other nucleotide sequences from this sample produce the same CDR3. The CDR3 is made up of 23 amino acids. Trimming took 0 bases from V and 0 from J; bases not matched to a gene: 24. Per germline, CDR1 GEAIGNYY and CDR2 EKD. This sample is drawn from a study of gamma-delta chains in newborns, infants, children. TCRdb redid the clone calls on the reads with CATT. The data hold more than 9,000 delta-chain clones, with 9% to 10% observed a single time. The TCR comes from a child who was a newborn, infant or young child, either healthy, febrile or measles-vaccinated (not recorded which). The chain is built from TRDV2 and TRDJ1; 10 bases are a match to TRDD3. The sample comprised blood. This chain's CDR3 is CACDTVFPGDTRDPRRYTDKLIF. The CDR3 DNA reads TGTGCCTGTGACACCGTCTTTCCGGGGGATACGCGGGATCCCCGTCGGTACACCGATAAACTCATCTTT.